The 29 T cell receptor beta chains below all came from one sample that was sequenced in a study of cytomegalovirus exposure and HLA in healthy donors. The repertoire was sequenced with immunoSEQ multiplex PCR; TCRdb's copy has only in-frame clones and lacks some. The table has tens of thousands of clones, over 95% seen once. The sample consisted of PBMCs. Receptors were obtained from a man younger than 35 in good health and CMV-seronegative.

This sequence joins TRBV19 and TRBJ1-1; D is undetermined. The V end lost 0 bases, the J end lost 4 bases, and 9 bases lay between the germline ends. The germline CDR1 and CDR2 sequences are LNHDA and SQIVND (reference sequence). The CDR3 runs 14 residues. The CDR3, as DNA: TGTGCCAGTAGTATAGACAGTACCTCCACTGAAGCTTTCTTT. Its protein is CASSIDSTSTEAFF.

The gene calls are TRBV5-6 and TRBJ1-5; D call uncertain. Trimming pared 5 bases from V and 7 bases from J, leaving 10 bases between. Germline values: CDR1 SGHDT, CDR2 YYEEEE. The CDR3 contains 12 residues. CDR3 sequence reads: CASSFGEQPQHF. The CDR3 nucleotides read TGTGCCAGCAGTTTCGGGGAGCAGCCCCAGCATTTT.

The V and J genes are TRBV9 and TRBJ2-1; 10 positions match TRBD2. This CDR3 region has 21 residues. Germline lookup yields CDR1 SGDLS and CDR2 YYNGEE. With 0 bases clipped from V and 0 bases from J, the junction kept 15 bases outside the gene matches. This chain's CDR3 is CASSVGLDSGRLGSSYNEQFF. CDR3 nucleotide sequence: TGTGCCAGCAGCGTAGGTCTAGATAGCGGGAGGTTAGGGAGCTCCTACAATGAGCAGTTCTTC.

The V and J genes are TRBV19 and TRBJ1-5; no clear D gene. The length of the CDR3 is 15 residues. Trimming took 3 bases from V and 1 from J, leaving 10 bases between them. Germline CDR1 LNHDA, CDR2 SQIVND (reference sequence). In DNA form, the CDR3 reads TGTGCCAGTAGTATTATTCCGTCGAGCAATCAGCCCCAGCATTTT. Amino acid sequence: CASSIIPSSNQPQHF.

J is TRBJ1-2 and V is TRBV9, with 10 bases lining up with TRBD1. This CDR3 has 15 residues. Germline V lookup: CDR1 SGDLS, CDR2 YYNGEE. J gave up 3 bases and V 4 bases, and 6 bases lay outside the gene matches. The CDR3 nucleotides read TGTGCCAGCAGCCTACGGACAGGGGGAGACTATGGCTACACCTTC. It yields the protein CASSLRTGGDYGYTF. The full variable domain, completed using reference TRBV9 and TRBJ1-2, is DSGVTQTPKHLITATGQRVTLRCSPRSGDLSVYWYQQSLDQGLQFLIQYYNGEERAKGNILERFSAQQFPDLHSELNLSSLELGDSALYFCASSLRTGGDYGYTFGSGTRLTVV.

The chain couples TRBV21-1 to TRBJ1-2; the table calls TRBD1, which could not be checked here. TRBV21-1 is an annotated pseudogene. There are 17 residues in the CDR3. The chain's CDR3 is CASSSDRGQTANYGYTF. The CDR3 region has the DNA TGTGCCAGCAGCTCAGACAGGGGCCAAACAGCTAACTATGGCTACACCTTC.

The chain links TRBV11-2 to TRBJ1-2; TRBD1 might be the D (5 bases). This CDR3 region has 19 residues. The germline V and J ends were trimmed by 1 base and 3 bases, with 24 bases remaining between them. Germline values: CDR1 SGHAT, CDR2 FQNNGV. The CDR3 bases are TGTGCCAGCAGCTTAGTTAGTCCGGGGGGTTTCGATCGAGACTATGGCTACACCTTC. This translates into CASSLVSPGGFDRDYGYTF.

CDR3 loop: CASSLAGGSYNEQFF. In DNA, the CDR3 is TGTGCCAGTAGCCTAGCGGGAGGGTCCTACAATGAGCAGTTCTTC. This chain connects TRBV19 to TRBJ2-1; 12 positions agree with TRBD2. This CDR3 region has 15 residues. Germline CDR1 and CDR2: LNHDA and SQIVND (reference sequence). The J segment lost 1 base and the V segment lost 6 bases, leaving 1 base of the junction unmatched.

In DNA, the CDR3 is TGTGCCAGCAGCCGGCGTTGGGGAAGGGGAGATACGCAGTATTTT. It specifies CASSRRWGRGDTQYF. The J gene is TRBJ2-3, the V gene TRBV11-1; a weak D match, TRBD1 (5 bases). Trimming pared 5 bases from V and 5 bases from J, leaving 17 bases between. There are 15 residues in the CDR3. Germline V gene lookup returns CDR1 SGHAT and CDR2 FQDESV (reference sequence).

The chain combines TRBV19 with TRBJ1-1; no clear D. The germline CDR1 and CDR2 sequences are LNHDA and SQIVND (reference sequence). V lost 3 bases, J lost 1 base, and 12 bases lay in between. The CDR3 runs to 15 residues. CDR3 DNA: TGTGCCAGTAGTATCTCCGATACTGGGAACACTGAAGCTTTCTTT. The encoded protein is CASSISDTGNTEAFF. Together with reference TRBV19 and TRBJ1-1, the CDR3 gives the full variable domain: DGGITQSPKYLFRKEGQNVTLSCEQNLNHDAMYWYRQDPGQGLRLIYYSQIVNDFQKGDIAEGYSVSREKKESFPLTVTSAQKNPTAFYLCASSISDTGNTEAFFGQGTRLTVV.

V gene TRBV19 combines with J gene TRBJ1-4; D is undetermined. The CDR3 is 15 amino acids. Germline CDR1 LNHDA, CDR2 SQIVND (reference sequence). V was pared by 6 bases and J by 2 bases, with 13 bases between. The CDR3 coding sequence is TGTGCCAGTAGGTATGGAGGGTCTACTAATGAAAAACTGTTTTTT. Its translation is CASRYGGSTNEKLFF. Full variable domain (outside the CDR3, taken from reference TRBV19 and TRBJ1-4): DGGITQSPKYLFRKEGQNVTLSCEQNLNHDAMYWYRQDPGQGLRLIYYSQIVNDFQKGDIAEGYSVSREKKESFPLTVTSAQKNPTAFYLCASRYGGSTNEKLFFGSGTQLSVL.

The CDR3 nucleotides read TGCGCCAGCAGCTCCTCAGGGGGCCTACCTGGGGACACTGAAGCTTTCTTT. This encodes CASSSSGGLPGDTEAFF. V usage is TRBV5-1 and J usage is TRBJ1-1; 8 bases are shared with TRBD1. The CDR3 extends over 17 amino acids. Germline trimming cut 3 bases from V and 3 bases from J; bases unmatched to any gene: 13. Germline V gene lookup returns CDR1 SGHRS and CDR2 YFSETQ. The full variable domain, its missing parts supplied by reference TRBV5-1 and TRBJ1-1, is KAGVTQTPRYLIKTRGQQVTLSCSPISGHRSVSWYQQTPGQGLQFLFEYFSETQRNKGNFPGRFSGRQFSNSRSEMNVSTLELGDSALYLCASSSSGGLPGDTEAFFGQGTRLTVV.

This rearrangement joins TRBV7-3 to TRBJ2-1; 7 nucleotides line up with TRBD1. Trimming cost V 2 bases and J 11 bases; bases outside gene matches: 9. This CDR3 has 14 residues. Germline lookup yields CDR1 SGHTA and CDR2 FQGTGA. The CDR3 DNA follows: TGTGCCAGCAGCTTAGACAGGGCTTCGGGTAAGCAGTTCTTC. Protein sequence: CASSLDRASGKQFF.

This chain connects TRBV4-1 to TRBJ2-1, with 9 nucleotides matching TRBD2. The CDR3 extends over 16 amino acids. J lost 1 base, V lost 2 bases, and 3 bases had no gene match. Germline V lookup: CDR1 MGHRA, CDR2 YSYEKL. The CDR3 bases are TGCGCCAGCAGCCAAATAGCGGGAGTTTCCTACAATGAGCAGTTCTTC. Translating it yields CASSQIAGVSYNEQFF.

This clone was seen once. V is TRBV14 and J is TRBJ1-4; D remains ambiguous. The CDR3 length is 15 residues. Per the germline V gene, CDR1 is SGHDN and CDR2 is FVKESK. Trimming took off 0 bases at V and 2 bases at J, with 7 bases between the two ends. The DNA for the CDR3 is TGTGCCAGCAGCCAAGAGGAGGATACTAATGAAAAACTGTTTTTT. Translating it yields CASSQEEDTNEKLFF. The variable domain in full, with the rest retrieved from reference TRBV14 and TRBJ1-4, is EAGVTQFPSHSVIEKGQTVTLRCDPISGHDNLYWYRRVMGKEIKFLLHFVKESKQDESGMPNNRFLAERTGGTYSTLKVQPAELEDSGVYFCASSQEEDTNEKLFFGSGTQLSVL.

This rearrangement joins TRBV15 to TRBJ2-1; no reliable D call. The CDR3 covers 12 residues. Trimming took off 0 bases at V and 7 bases at J, with 4 bases between the two ends. Germline V CDR1 and CDR2: LNHNV, YYDKDF (reference sequence). Written as DNA, the CDR3 is TGTGCCACCAGCAGAGATATTAATGAGCAGTTCTTC. Protein product: CATSRDINEQFF. Looking up the rest from reference TRBV15 and TRBJ2-1 gives the full variable domain: DAMVIQNPRYQVTQFGKPVTLSCSQTLNHNVMYWYQQKSSQAPKLLFHYYDKDFNNEADTPDNFQSRRPNTSFCFLDIRSPGLGDTAMYLCATSRDINEQFFGPGTRLTVL.

CDR3 loop: CASSQVGTSGSPYNEQFF. The CDR3 region has the DNA TGCGCCAGCAGCCAAGTCGGGACTAGCGGGAGTCCCTACAATGAGCAGTTCTTC. V is TRBV4-1 and J is TRBJ2-1, with 14 bases fitting TRBD2. Germline CDR1 is MGHRA and CDR2 is YSYEKL. The CDR3 has 18 residues. V gave up 1 base and J gave up 2 bases; unmatched junction bases: 4.

CDR3 residues: CASSYLGTSGRTPYEQYF. The CDR3, as DNA: TGTGCCAGCAGCTACCTCGGGACTAGCGGGAGGACACCCTACGAGCAGTACTTC. This rearrangement joins TRBV11-2 to TRBJ2-7, with 15 bases lining up with TRBD2. Germline loops: CDR1 SGHAT, CDR2 FQNNGV. The CDR3 is 18 residues long. V was clipped by 4 bases and J by 2 bases; unmatched bases: 9.

This chain uses TRBV28 with TRBJ1-6; D is perhaps TRBD1 (6 bases). The CDR3 is 14 residues long. Trimming removed 7 bases from V and 7 bases from J, with 14 bases in between. Germline CDR1 reads MDHEN; CDR2 reads SYDVKM. CDR3 nucleotide sequence: TGTGCCAGCAAGTCAGGGGATCTCAATTCACCCCTCCACTTT. The encoded protein is CASKSGDLNSPLHF.

V and J are TRBV6-1 and TRBJ2-6, with D perhaps matching TRBD2 (6 bases). CDR1 and CDR2 (germline): MNHNS, SASEGT. Trimming shortened V by 8 bases and J by 0 bases, and 11 bases separated the two germline ends. The CDR3 runs 15 residues. DNA of the CDR3: TGTGCCAGCGGGACTTACCGCTCTGGGGCCAACGTCCTGACTTTC. Translating it yields CASGTYRSGANVLTF.

The rearrangement uses TRBV19 and TRBJ2-2, with D tentatively TRBD2 (5 bases). This CDR3 comprises 15 residues. V was shortened by 10 bases and J by 4 bases, with 19 bases between the two germline ends. Germline V gene lookup returns CDR1 LNHDA and CDR2 SQIVND (reference sequence). The CDR3 sequence: CATTPGLLITGELFF. The CDR3 nucleotides are TGTGCCACCACGCCAGGACTGCTGATCACCGGGGAGCTGTTTTTT.

This clone was seen just once. This chain connects TRBV6-4 to TRBJ2-3; 15 bases match TRBD2. This CDR3 has 20 residues. Germline values: CDR1 MRHNA, CDR2 SNTAGT. The trim removed 4 bases at V and 1 base at J, leaving 12 bases unmatched. Here the CDR3 reads CASSATGGLAGGPRTDTQYF. DNA for the CDR3: TGTGCCAGCAGTGCCACGGGAGGACTAGCGGGAGGGCCCCGCACAGATACGCAGTATTTT.

The chain couples TRBV6-5 to TRBJ2-6; the D is unclear. The CDR3 has 15 amino acids. Trimming left V 3 bases short and J 1 base short, with 7 bases between. Looked up from germline, CDR1 is MNHEY and CDR2 is SVGAGI. CDR3 in DNA: TGTGCCAGCAGTTATGTCCCTTCTGGGGCCAACGTCCTGACTTTC. It encodes CASSYVPSGANVLTF.

The chain joins TRBV2 to TRBJ1-5, with D unresolved. CDR1 and CDR2 (germline): SNHLY, FYNNEI. Trimming removed 8 bases at V and 3 bases at J, with 11 bases between. The CDR3 is 13 residues long. The DNA of the CDR3 is TGTGCCAGCGGGGAGCACCCCAATCAGCCCCAGCATTTT. Its translation: CASGEHPNQPQHF.

This clone was found once. V is TRBV13 and J is TRBJ1-1; D is ambiguous. Trimming took 0 bases from V and 9 from J, leaving 26 bases between them. Germline V gene data show CDR1 as PRHDT and CDR2 as FYEKMQ (reference sequence). This CDR3 has 18 residues. CDR3 DNA sequence: TGTGCCAGCAGCTTAGGCATCGGGGATTTGAACTCGGATCTCAAAGCTTTCTTT. It yields the protein CASSLGIGDLNSDLKAFF.

The gene calls are TRBV5-5 and TRBJ1-1, with D perhaps TRBD1 (6 bases). V was pared by 4 bases and J by 1 base, with 11 bases between. The CDR3 is 14 amino acids. CDR1 and CDR2 from the germline V gene are SGHKS and YYEKEE (reference sequence). CDR3 loop: CASSLSTGNTEAFF. CDR3 nucleotide sequence: TGTGCCAGCAGCCTCTCGACAGGGAACACTGAAGCTTTCTTT.

Only a few counts were recorded for this clone. Its ends do not fully match the called genes, so a read error is possible. The gene calls are TRBV28 and TRBJ2-2, with TRBD1 identical over 7 bases. Germline CDR1 reads MDHEN; CDR2 reads SYDVKM. The CDR3 loop spans 15 amino acids. CDR3 DNA: TGTGCCAGCAAAACCGGGACAGTGAACACCTGGGAGCTGTTTTTT. Its protein is CASKTGTVNTWELFF. Complete variable domain (other parts from reference TRBV28 and TRBJ2-2): DVKVTQSSRYLVKRTGEKVFLECVQDMDHENMFWYRQDPGLGLRLIYFSYDVKMKEKGDIPEGYSVSREKKERFSLILESASTNQTSMYLCASKTGTVNTWELFFGEGSRLTVL.

This clone was counted only a few times. V and J are TRBV6-1 and TRBJ1-2; the D is unclear. Germline CDR1 MNHNS, CDR2 SASEGT. There are 15 residues in the CDR3. The V end lost 0 bases, the J end lost 7 bases, and 15 bases lay between the germline ends. The CDR3 is CASSEARGGTGGYTF. CDR3 DNA: TGTGCCAGCAGTGAAGCTAGAGGAGGAACTGGTGGCTACACCTTC.

This clone has just one count. V is TRBV5-1 and J is TRBJ2-3, with 13 bases aligning to TRBD2. V lost 2 bases, J lost 2 bases, and 2 bases stayed unmatched. This CDR3 comprises 16 residues. Germline V gene sequence: CDR1 SGHRS, CDR2 YFSETQ. The CDR3 region has the DNA TGCGCCAGCAGCTTCGGACTAGCGGGAGTCACAGATACGCAGTATTTT. Its translation: CASSFGLAGVTDTQYF. Together with reference TRBV5-1 and TRBJ2-3, the CDR3 gives the full variable domain: KAGVTQTPRYLIKTRGQQVTLSCSPISGHRSVSWYQQTPGQGLQFLFEYFSETQRNKGNFPGRFSGRQFSNSRSEMNVSTLELGDSALYLCASSFGLAGVTDTQYFGPGTRLTVL.